The T cell receptor beta chain under discussion was sequenced for a study of shared clonotypes between healthy human individuals. Genomic DNA of each subset was evenly split across several immunoSEQ plates. Repertoires were generated with immunoSEQ multiplex PCR, while TCRdb's copy carries only in-frame clones and drops some. The sample has fewer than 850,000 clones; about 96% are singletons. Trimming cost V 3 bases and J 5 bases, with 17 bases left between them. The CDR3 sequence is 15 residues long. Germline assignment: CDR1 SNHLY and CDR2 FYNNEI. Positive CCR7 selection of CD45RO-negative cells yielded the naive CD8 cells, and terminally differentiated effector memory CD45RA+ cells were excluded.

The chain recombines TRBV2 with TRBJ2-7; tentative D call: TRBD2 (6 bases). This TCR was recovered from a young man in good health. The sequenced sample was naive CD8+ T cells sorted from blood. CDR3 in amino acids: CASSDHAGTADEQYF. CDR3 in DNA: TGTGCCAGCAGTGATCATGCGGGGACCGCGGACGAGCAGTACTTC.